This paragraph covers one TCR beta chain sequence. Antigen unknown. With more than nine days of culture completed, CD4+ T cells were isolated. None of the vaccinated had previously contracted SARS-CoV-2, and their nucleocapsid antibodies tested negative. Libraries were prepared by immunoSEQ multiplex PCR; TCRdb keeps only in-frame clonotypes and omits some of them. The data hold under 40,000 clones, with 70% observed a single time. The data were taken from a study of vaccination effects on CD4 cells after COVID-19. Study overall: Ahead of sequencing, the ViraFEST assay grew antigen-specific CD4+ T cells using viral peptide pools. Study-wide points: Healthy vaccinees' vaccine-induced clones included only 1 of 255 cross-reacting with common cold coronaviruses. The study found marked clonal contraction of infection- and vaccine-induced clones late after vaccination.

Germline V lookup: CDR1 SEHNR, CDR2 FQNEAQ (reference sequence). With 0 bases removed from V and 5 bases from J, the gap between germline ends came to 4 bases. This CDR3 comprises 12 residues. The sample in question was CD4+ T cells from PBMCs cultured without peptide, obtained before COVID-19 vaccination. This TCR derives from a human donor who received a COVID-19 vaccine. The chain carries TRBV7-9 and TRBJ2-5; no firm D call. CDR3 in amino acids: CASSLAVETQYF. The DNA of the CDR3 is TGTGCCAGCAGCTTAGCGGTGGAGACCCAGTACTTC.